Presented here are 8 T cell receptor beta chains from one specimen sequenced in a study of cytomegalovirus exposure and HLA in healthy donors. PCR was performed using 60 Vbeta and 13 Jbeta primers. Profiling relied on immunoSEQ multiplex PCR, and the TCRdb table lists in-frame clones only, not all of them. This table holds 80,000 to 130,000 clones, under 80% found once. The sample was PBMCs. The receptors here all came from a woman aged 18-35 years in good health and CMV-seropositive.

The CDR3 is CASSDSPGRDEQFF. In nucleotides, the CDR3 is TGTGCCAGCAGTGACTCGCCAGGGCGCGATGAGCAGTTCTTC. The chain has TRBV6-4 and TRBJ2-1, with D tentatively TRBD1 (5 bases). Per the germline V gene, CDR1 is MRHNA and CDR2 is SNTAGT. V was trimmed by 0 bases and J by 8 bases, leaving 11 bases between them. This CDR3 comprises 14 residues.

CDR3: CASRGAAITSYNEQFF. In DNA, the CDR3 is TGTGCCAGCAGGGGGGCGGCGATCACCTCCTACAATGAGCAGTTCTTC. This sequence joins TRBV27 and TRBJ2-1, with a tentative D call TRBD1 (6 bases). The V gene's germline CDR1 is MNHEY and CDR2 SMNVEV (reference sequence). The CDR3 totals 16 residues. The V end was cut by 6 bases, the J end by 0 bases, with 15 bases between.

The gene calls are TRBV30 and TRBJ2-2, with 10 bases lining up with TRBD2. Trimming cost V 2 bases and J 1 base; bases outside gene matches: 7. This CDR3 comprises 17 residues. Germline-derived CDR1 and CDR2 are GTSNPN and SVGIG (reference sequence). In DNA form, the CDR3 reads TGTGCCTGGAGTCCCCGGAGGACTAGCGGGAACACCGGGGAGCTGTTTTTT. Amino acid sequence: CAWSPRRTSGNTGELFF.

V usage is TRBV18 and J usage is TRBJ1-1; 7 bases map to TRBD1. Looked up from germline, CDR1 is KGHSH and CDR2 is LQKENI. This CDR3 region has 16 residues. Germline trimming cut 0 bases from V and 1 base from J; bases unmatched to any gene: 5. This CDR3 reads CASSPPSRGSNTEAFF. The CDR3 bases are TGTGCCAGCTCACCACCCAGCAGGGGGTCGAACACTGAAGCTTTCTTT.

The V gene is TRBV18, the J gene TRBJ2-2; D perhaps matches TRBD1 (6 bases). The germline V gene has CDR1 KGHSH and CDR2 LQKENI. CDR3 length: 14 residues. Trimming pared 6 bases from V and 1 base from J, leaving 9 bases between. Written as DNA, the CDR3 is TGTGCCAGCTCCCCGACAGGGAACACCGGGGAGCTGTTTTTT. Translating it yields CASSPTGNTGELFF.

This clone was seen a handful of times. The rearrangement uses TRBV6-5 and TRBJ2-7; 7 positions agree with TRBD1. This CDR3 is 15 amino acids long. The germline gives CDR1 MNHEY, CDR2 SVGAGI. The J segment lost 2 bases and the V segment lost 2 bases, leaving 6 bases of the junction unmatched. CDR3 sequence reads: CASSYTWDSTYEQYF. CDR3 nucleotide sequence: TGTGCCAGCAGTTACACTTGGGACAGTACCTACGAGCAGTACTTC.

CDR3 nucleotide sequence: TGTGCCAGCAGTTTTCAGGGGCTAATTCCCAACACTGAAGCTTTCTTT. Protein: CASSFQGLIPNTEAFF. The chain joins TRBV7-9 to TRBJ1-1; D is perhaps TRBD1 (6 bases). The CDR3 length is 16 residues. V dropped 6 bases and J dropped 2 bases, with 19 bases sitting between them. Germline loops: CDR1 SEHNR, CDR2 FQNEAQ (reference sequence).

This clone was detected a few times. The gene calls are TRBV5-6 and TRBJ2-3, with 9 bases fitting TRBD1. The junction had 9 bases not matched to a gene; V was cut back by 2 bases and J by 5 bases. Germline CDR1 reads SGHDT; CDR2 reads YYEEEE. The CDR3 covers 16 residues. The CDR3 DNA reads as TGTGCCAGCAGCTTCTACGACAGGGGGAATGGAGATACGCAGTATTTT. It encodes CASSFYDRGNGDTQYF.